These 20 T cell receptor beta chains share one sample of origin, sequenced in a study of CD8 T cells in ankylosing spondylitis. TCRdb analysed the 5' RACE reads with MiXCR anew, one entry per CDR3 protein. The profile shows about 150,000 distinct CDR3 sequences, approximately 44% of them singletons. Sequencing was performed on synovial fluid, either unsorted or a sorted T cell fraction (not recorded which). The receptors were gathered from a male donor with ankylosing spondylitis.

The chain couples TRBV5-1 to TRBJ1-4; D is ambiguous. The ends were cut back, 0 bases at V and 0 bases at J, with 6 bases in the middle. CDR1 SGHRS and CDR2 YFSETQ come from the germline V gene. The CDR3 loop spans 15 amino acids. CDR3 nucleotide sequence: TGCGCCAGCAGCTTGGACAGCACAACTAATGAAAAACTGTTTTTT. This gives the protein CASSLDSTTNEKLFF.

This chain links TRBV11-3 with TRBJ2-3, with D tentatively TRBD1 or TRBD2 (6 bases each). Germline CDR1 is SGHNT and CDR2 is YENEEA. V was clipped by 7 bases and J by 3 bases, with 23 bases between them. The CDR3 is made up of 17 amino acids. The CDR3 nucleotides are TGTGCCAGCACTCCAGGAGAGGGGGGCCTGTGGACAGATACGCAGTATTTT. It encodes CASTPGEGGLWTDTQYF.

This chain links TRBV10-3 with TRBJ2-1; 10 nucleotides agree with TRBD2. Germline V lookup: CDR1 ENHRY, CDR2 SYGVKD. This CDR3 has 15 residues. V lost 7 bases and J lost 9; bases outside the gene matches: 12. The CDR3, as DNA: TGTGCCATCAATGGTGGAACTAGCGGGACCGCTGAGCAGTTCTTC. Protein: CAINGGTSGTAEQFF.

The V and J genes are TRBV6-2 or TRBV6-3 and TRBJ2-2, with 12 bases that match TRBD2. Germline trimming cut 0 bases from V and 4 bases from J; bases unmatched to any gene: 6. CDR1 MNHEY and CDR2 SVGEGT come from the germline V gene. This CDR3 is built from 18 residues. CDR3 sequence: CASSYSGLAGLGTGELFF. In nucleotides, the CDR3 is TGTGCCAGCAGTTACTCGGGACTAGCGGGCCTCGGCACCGGGGAGCTGTTTTTT.

The V call is TRBV7-9, the J call TRBJ2-3; D not resolved. The CDR3 has 14 amino acids. The germline V gene has CDR1 SEHNR and CDR2 FQNEAQ (reference sequence). V was clipped by 5 bases and J by 1 base, with 10 bases between them. CDR3 in amino acids: CASSPTLRTDTQYF. The DNA of the CDR3 is TGTGCCAGCAGCCCGACCCTACGCACAGATACGCAGTATTTT.

This clonotype was observed a few times. The V gene is TRBV10-3, the J gene TRBJ2-7, with D unclear. V was pared by 3 bases and J by 3 bases, with 6 bases between. The CDR3 runs 12 residues. From germline, CDR1 is ENHRY and CDR2 SYGVKD. The CDR3 bases are TGTGCCATCAGTGATCCCTACTACGAGCAGTACTTC. Encoded protein: CAISDPYYEQYF.

V and J are TRBV4-1 and TRBJ1-4; D possibly corresponds to TRBD1 (5 bases). This CDR3 is built from 17 residues. The germline V gene encodes CDR1 MGHRA and CDR2 YSYEKL. The germline V and J ends were trimmed by 6 bases and 3 bases, with 20 bases remaining between them. The DNA of the CDR3 is TGCGCCAGCAGTCCTACCGGGACCGAAGGGGCTAATGAAAAACTGTTTTTT. Amino acid sequence: CASSPTGTEGANEKLFF.

The rearrangement links TRBV4-1 to TRBJ1-1; D perhaps matches TRBD1 (6 bases). Per the germline V gene, CDR1 is MGHRA and CDR2 is YSYEKL. Trimming left V 1 base short and J 5 bases short, with 14 bases between. There are 15 residues in the CDR3. In nucleotides, the CDR3 is TGCGCCAGCAGCCAAGTATTCAGGGGCCGGACTGAAGCTTTCTTT. Translation: CASSQVFRGRTEAFF.

This clonotype was found once. This rearrangement joins TRBV5-5 to TRBJ2-7; D unresolved. CDR3 length equals 16 residues. The germline CDR1 and CDR2 sequences are SGHKS and YYEKEE (reference sequence). Trimming left V 0 bases short and J 0 bases short, with 13 bases between. CDR3: CASSLVRSDNSYEQYF. CDR3 DNA: TGTGCCAGCAGCTTGGTGAGGAGCGACAACTCCTACGAGCAGTACTTC.

The gene calls are TRBV7-9 and TRBJ2-5; 7 nucleotides agree with TRBD1. The germline V gene has CDR1 SEHNR and CDR2 FQNEAQ (reference sequence). The trim removed 5 bases at V and 6 bases at J, leaving 18 bases unmatched. The CDR3 is 17 residues long. CDR3: CASSLTYRGGKTKTQYF. CDR3 sequence (DNA): TGTGCCAGCAGCCTGACTTACAGGGGTGGCAAAACAAAGACCCAGTACTTC.

The chain has TRBV7-9 and TRBJ2-7; tentative D call: TRBD1 (6 bases). V was trimmed by 2 bases and J by 4 bases, leaving 9 bases between them. Germline CDR1 SEHNR, CDR2 FQNEAQ (reference sequence). The CDR3 has 13 residues. In DNA, the CDR3 is TGTGCCAGCAGCTTACTAGGACAGTACGAGCAGTACTTC. Protein product: CASSLLGQYEQYF.

The rearrangement links TRBV7-9 to TRBJ2-2, with TRBD2 matching over 8 bases. The ends lost 2 bases at V and 6 bases at J; junction bases unmatched: 11. Germline V gene data show CDR1 as SEHNR and CDR2 as FQNEAQ (reference sequence). This CDR3 region has 17 residues. In nucleotides, the CDR3 is TGTGCCAGCAGCTTACCGGGAGGGTCCCCCTGGCCCGGGGAGCTGTTTTTT. Translated: CASSLPGGSPWPGELFF.

This chain joins TRBV28 and TRBJ1-2; weak D call: TRBD1 (6 bases). CDR3 length: 15 residues. From germline, CDR1 is MDHEN and CDR2 SYDVKM. Trimming removed 5 bases from V and 5 bases from J, with 18 bases in between. The CDR3 region has the DNA TGTGCCAGCAGTACCACAGGGACGGGGAGTTATGGCTACACCTTC. It specifies CASSTTGTGSYGYTF.

This clonotype was observed a few times. The chain has TRBV15 and TRBJ1-1; 7 bases line up with TRBD1. The CDR3 runs to 15 residues. Unmatched junction bases numbered 8, after V lost 4 bases and J lost 3 bases. The V gene's germline CDR1 is LNHNV and CDR2 YYDKDF (reference sequence). In DNA, the CDR3 is TGTGCCACCAGCACACAGGGGAAAGGTTACACTGAAGCTTTCTTT. It encodes CATSTQGKGYTEAFF.

The sample holds many counts of this clonotype. The genes are TRBV6-5 and TRBJ2-2, with no clear D. The germline V gene has CDR1 MNHEY and CDR2 SVGAGI. The CDR3 is 12 residues long. Deletions cut 4 bases from V and 2 bases from J, with 2 bases between. The CDR3 DNA sequence: TGTGCCAGCAGTTCTAACACCGGGGAGCTGTTTTTT. Residues: CASSSNTGELFF.

The chain combines TRBV4-1 with TRBJ1-1; TRBD1 is a possible D gene (5 bases). The CDR3 runs to 14 residues. The V gene lost 0 bases and the J gene lost 3 bases, with 8 bases spanning the gap. In germline, CDR1 is MGHRA, CDR2 YSYEKL. DNA of the CDR3: TGCGCCAGCAGCCAAGATTGGGGGTACACTGAAGCTTTCTTT. Its protein product is CASSQDWGYTEAFF.

This clonotype occurred a few times. This chain links TRBV6-5 with TRBJ2-1; D remains unclear. CDR3 length equals 15 residues. The V gene lost 3 bases and the J gene lost 0 bases, with 9 bases spanning the gap. The germline CDR1 and CDR2 sequences are MNHEY and SVGAGI. The CDR3 loop is CASSYGVSSYNEQFF. The CDR3, as DNA: TGTGCCAGCAGTTATGGGGTTAGCTCCTACAATGAGCAGTTCTTC.

This clonotype came up many times. This sequence joins TRBV7-9 and TRBJ2-2; D is unclear. Germline CDR1 and CDR2: SEHNR and FQNEAQ (reference sequence). V shed 3 bases and J shed 5 bases, with 7 bases lying between them. This CDR3 contains 13 residues. DNA for the CDR3: TGTGCCAGCAGCTTTCCTCTTACCGGGGAGCTGTTTTTT. Translating it yields CASSFPLTGELFF.

The chain links TRBV7-9 to TRBJ2-2; no definite D call. Germline V gene lookup returns CDR1 SEHNR and CDR2 FQNEAQ (reference sequence). Trimming cost V 3 bases and J 11 bases, with 13 bases left between them. The CDR3 is 13 residues long. DNA for the CDR3: TGTGCCAGCAGCTTTGGACCCCTCGTCGAGCTGTTTTTT. As protein: CASSFGPLVELFF.

The chain couples TRBV4-3 to TRBJ2-1; D may be TRBD2 (6 bases). Germline V gene sequence: CDR1 LGHNA, CDR2 YSLEER. V lost 1 base, J lost 7 bases, and 23 bases lay in between. This CDR3 has 18 amino acids. The CDR3 here is CASSQAPVGGIGWNEQFF. In nucleotides, the CDR3 is TGCGCCAGCAGCCAAGCCCCCGTGGGCGGGATAGGGTGGAATGAGCAGTTCTTC.